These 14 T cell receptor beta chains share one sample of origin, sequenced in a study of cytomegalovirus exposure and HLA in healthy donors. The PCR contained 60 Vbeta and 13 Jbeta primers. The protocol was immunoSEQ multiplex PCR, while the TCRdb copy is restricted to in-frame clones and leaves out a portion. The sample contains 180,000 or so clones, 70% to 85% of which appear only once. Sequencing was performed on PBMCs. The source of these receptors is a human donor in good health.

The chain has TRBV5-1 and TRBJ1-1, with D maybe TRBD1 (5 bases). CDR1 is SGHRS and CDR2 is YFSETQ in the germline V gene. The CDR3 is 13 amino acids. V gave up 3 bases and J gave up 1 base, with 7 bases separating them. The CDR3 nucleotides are TGCGCCAGCAGCTCAGGGCCGAACACTGAAGCTTTCTTT. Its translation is CASSSGPNTEAFF.

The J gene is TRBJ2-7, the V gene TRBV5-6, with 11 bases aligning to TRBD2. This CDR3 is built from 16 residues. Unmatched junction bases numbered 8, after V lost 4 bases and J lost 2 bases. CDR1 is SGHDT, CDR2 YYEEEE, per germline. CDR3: CASSTPSGGRPYEQYF. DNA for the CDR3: TGTGCCAGCAGCACTCCTAGCGGGGGGAGGCCCTACGAGCAGTACTTC.

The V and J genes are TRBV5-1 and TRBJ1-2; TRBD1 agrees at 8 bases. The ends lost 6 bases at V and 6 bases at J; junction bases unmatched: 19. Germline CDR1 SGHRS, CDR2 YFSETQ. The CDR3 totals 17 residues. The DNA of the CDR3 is TGCGCCAGCACCTTTTTTTTGCTCGCGGGACAGGTTCATGGCTACACCTTC. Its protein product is CASTFFLLAGQVHGYTF.

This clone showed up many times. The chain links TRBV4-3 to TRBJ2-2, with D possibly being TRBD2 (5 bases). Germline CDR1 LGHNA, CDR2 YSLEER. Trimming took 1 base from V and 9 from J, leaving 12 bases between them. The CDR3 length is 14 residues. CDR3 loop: CASSQVAEGRELFF. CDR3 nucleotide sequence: TGCGCCAGCAGCCAAGTAGCAGAGGGCCGGGAGCTGTTTTTT.

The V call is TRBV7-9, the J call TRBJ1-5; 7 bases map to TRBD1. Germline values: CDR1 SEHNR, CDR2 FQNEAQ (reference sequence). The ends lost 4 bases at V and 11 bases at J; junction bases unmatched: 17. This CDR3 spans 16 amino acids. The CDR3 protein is CASSSSQDRSGGAQHF. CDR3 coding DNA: TGTGCCAGCAGCTCGTCACAGGACAGGTCCGGTGGGGCCCAGCATTTT. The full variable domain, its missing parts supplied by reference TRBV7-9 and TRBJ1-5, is DTGVSQNPRHKITKRGQNVTFRCDPISEHNRLYWYRQTLGQGPEFLTYFQNEAQLEKSRLLSDRFSAERPKGSFSTLEIQRTEQGDSAMYLCASSSSQDRSGGAQHFGDGTRLSIL.

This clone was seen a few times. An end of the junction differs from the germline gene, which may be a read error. The CDR3 reads CASSVGLAGGYEQFF. DNA for the CDR3: TGTGCTAGCAGCGTCGGACTAGCGGGGGGGTATGAGCAGTTCTTC. V usage is TRBV7-7 and J usage is TRBJ2-1, with 15 bases aligning to TRBD2. The CDR3 runs to 15 residues. CDR1 is SSHAT, CDR2 FNYEAQ, per germline (reference sequence).

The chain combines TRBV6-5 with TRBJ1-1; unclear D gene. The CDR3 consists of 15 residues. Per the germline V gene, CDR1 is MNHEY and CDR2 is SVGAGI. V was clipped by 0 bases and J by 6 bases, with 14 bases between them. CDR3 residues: CASSYSVALGPEAFF. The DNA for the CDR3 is TGTGCCAGCAGTTACTCCGTAGCCCTGGGTCCTGAAGCTTTCTTT.

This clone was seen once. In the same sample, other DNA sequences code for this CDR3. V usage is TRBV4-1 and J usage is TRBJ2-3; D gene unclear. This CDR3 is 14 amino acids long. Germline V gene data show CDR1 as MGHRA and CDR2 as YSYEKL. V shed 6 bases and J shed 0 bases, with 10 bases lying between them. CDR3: CASSPTASTDTQYF. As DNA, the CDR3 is TGCGCCAGCAGTCCTACTGCTAGCACAGATACGCAGTATTTT.

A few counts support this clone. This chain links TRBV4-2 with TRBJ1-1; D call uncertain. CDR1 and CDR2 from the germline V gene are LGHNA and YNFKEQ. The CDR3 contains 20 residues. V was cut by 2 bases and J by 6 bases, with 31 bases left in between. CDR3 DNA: TGTGCCAGCAGCCAATACTTCCGGGAGTTGGGATTTGGAGGGAGGCCTGAAGCTTTCTTT. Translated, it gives CASSQYFRELGFGGRPEAFF.

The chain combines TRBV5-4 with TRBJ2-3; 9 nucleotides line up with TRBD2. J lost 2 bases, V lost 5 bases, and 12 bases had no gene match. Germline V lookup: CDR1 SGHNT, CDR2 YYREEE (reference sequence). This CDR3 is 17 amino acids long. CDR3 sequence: CASRSGPASGDTDTQYF. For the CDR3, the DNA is TGTGCCAGCAGGTCCGGCCCGGCTAGCGGGGACACAGATACGCAGTATTTT.

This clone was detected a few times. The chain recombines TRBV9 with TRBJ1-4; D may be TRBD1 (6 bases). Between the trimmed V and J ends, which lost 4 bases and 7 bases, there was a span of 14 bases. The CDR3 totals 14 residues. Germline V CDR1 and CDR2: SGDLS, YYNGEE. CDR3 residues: CASSSTGTGEKLFF. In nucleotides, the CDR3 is TGTGCCAGCAGCTCTACAGGGACGGGTGAAAAACTGTTTTTT.

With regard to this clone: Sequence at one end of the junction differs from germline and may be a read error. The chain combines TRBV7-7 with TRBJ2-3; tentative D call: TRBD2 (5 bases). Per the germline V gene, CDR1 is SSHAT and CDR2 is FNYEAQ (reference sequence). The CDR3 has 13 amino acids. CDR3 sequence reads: CASSLASTDTQYF. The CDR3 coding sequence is TGTGCTAGCAGCTTAGCGAGTACAGATACGCAGTATTTT. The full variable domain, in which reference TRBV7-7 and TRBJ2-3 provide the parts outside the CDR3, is GAGVSQSPRYKVTKRGQDVTLRCDPISSHATLYWYQQALGQGPEFLTYFNYEAQPDKSGLPSDRFSAERPEGSISTLTIQRTEQRDSAMYRCASSLASTDTQYFGPGTRLTVL.

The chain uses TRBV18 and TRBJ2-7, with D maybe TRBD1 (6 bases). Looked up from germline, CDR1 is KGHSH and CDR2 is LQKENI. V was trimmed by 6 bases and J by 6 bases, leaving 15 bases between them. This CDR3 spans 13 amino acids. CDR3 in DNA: TGTGCCAGCTCCTCCGCTTCCAGGGGCGAGCAGTACTTC. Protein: CASSSASRGEQYF.

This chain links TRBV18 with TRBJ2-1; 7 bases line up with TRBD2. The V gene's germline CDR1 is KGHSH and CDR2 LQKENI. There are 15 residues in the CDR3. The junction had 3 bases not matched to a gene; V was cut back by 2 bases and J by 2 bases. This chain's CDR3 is CASSPWLAAYNEQFF. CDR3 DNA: TGTGCCAGCTCACCATGGCTAGCGGCCTACAATGAGCAGTTCTTC.